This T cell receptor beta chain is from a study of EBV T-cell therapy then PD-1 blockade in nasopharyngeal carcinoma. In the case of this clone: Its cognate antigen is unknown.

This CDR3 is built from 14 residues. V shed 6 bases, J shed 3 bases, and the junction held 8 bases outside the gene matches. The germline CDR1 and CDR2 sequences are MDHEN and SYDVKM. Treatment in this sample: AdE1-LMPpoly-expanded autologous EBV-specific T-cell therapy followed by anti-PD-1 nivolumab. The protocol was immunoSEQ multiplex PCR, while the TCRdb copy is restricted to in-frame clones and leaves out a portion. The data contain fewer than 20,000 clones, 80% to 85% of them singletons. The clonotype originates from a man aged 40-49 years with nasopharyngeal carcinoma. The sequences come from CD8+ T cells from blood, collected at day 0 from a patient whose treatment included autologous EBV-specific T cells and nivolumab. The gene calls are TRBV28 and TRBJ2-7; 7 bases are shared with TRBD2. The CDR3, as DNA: TGTGCCAGCAGACATCGGCGGGGGAGCTACGAGCAGTACTTC. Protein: CASRHRRGSYEQYF.